Listed below are T cell receptor beta chains from one sample, sequenced in a study of low-dose radiotherapy and immunotherapy resistance in tumors. TCRdb itself ran the reads through MiXCR, one entry per CDR3 protein. This table has tens of thousands of distinct CDR3 sequences, around a fifth appearing once. Sequencing was performed on PBMCs, taken after low-dose radiotherapy plus immunotherapy. These receptors were collected from a female donor with ovarian cancer. Each CDR3 is given with its conserved first and last residue. Fields, in order: V gene, clone size, J gene, D gene, CDR3 DNA, CDR3 protein. D genes are given only for firm matches. Size is stated for part of the rows, as once, few or many counts, or as a class when the clone is expanded.

v_call: TRBV24-1
clone_size: many
j_call: TRBJ2-5
d_call: TRBD1
cdr3_nt: TGTGCCACCAGTGACCCATCCGGGACAGAGCAAGAGACCCAGTACTTC
cdr3_aa: CATSDPSGTEQETQYF

v_call: TRBV6-1
clone_size: many
j_call: TRBJ2-5
d_call: .
cdr3_nt: TGTGCCAGCAGCGGACGACAGGCCGGGGCAGAGACCCAGTACTTC
cdr3_aa: CASSGRQAGAETQYF

v_call: TRBV29-1
clone_size: medium-sized
j_call: TRBJ2-1
d_call: .
cdr3_nt: TGCGGCTATCCCAACTACAATGAGCAGTTCTTC
cdr3_aa: CGYPNYNEQFF

v_call: TRBV9
clone_size: many
j_call: TRBJ2-2
d_call: .
cdr3_nt: TGTGCCAGCAGCGTAGAAGGGCCCGCCGGGGAGCTGTTTTTT
cdr3_aa: CASSVEGPAGELFF

v_call: TRBV24-1
clone_size: .
j_call: TRBJ2-7
d_call: TRBD1
cdr3_nt: TGTGCCACCAGTGATCCCGGGACAGACGAGCAGTACTTC
cdr3_aa: CATSDPGTDEQYF

v_call: TRBV4-1
clone_size: many
j_call: TRBJ2-2
d_call: .
cdr3_nt: TGCGCCAGCAGGCTTGGCCAATCGGGTGGGGAGCTGTTTTTT
cdr3_aa: CASRLGQSGGELFF

v_call: TRBV5-6
clone_size: .
j_call: TRBJ2-1
d_call: .
cdr3_nt: TGTGCCAGCAGCAACAGGGTGGGGAATGAGCAGTTCTTC
cdr3_aa: CASSNRVGNEQFF

v_call: TRBV19
clone_size: once
j_call: TRBJ2-7
d_call: .
cdr3_nt: TGTGCCAGTAGTATAGATCCAGGGAGCTACGAGCAGTACTTC
cdr3_aa: CASSIDPGSYEQYF

v_call: TRBV5-1
clone_size: .
j_call: TRBJ2-2
d_call: .
cdr3_nt: TGCGCCAGCAGCCTCTGGGACGGCGACGGGGAGCTGTTTTTT
cdr3_aa: CASSLWDGDGELFF

v_call: TRBV19
clone_size: many
j_call: TRBJ2-1
d_call: .
cdr3_nt: TGTGCCAGTAGTTCCCCCCTAGCAGGAACCTACAATGAGCAGTTCTTC
cdr3_aa: CASSSPLAGTYNEQFF

v_call: TRBV20-1
clone_size: many
j_call: TRBJ1-1
d_call: .
cdr3_nt: TGCAGTGCTAGTTTGGCAGCGAACACTGAAGCTTTCTTT
cdr3_aa: CSASLAANTEAFF

v_call: TRBV5-1
clone_size: many
j_call: TRBJ1-2
d_call: TRBD1
cdr3_nt: TGCGCCAGCAGCTTGACAGGGGGAGAAAAAGATGGCTACACCTTC
cdr3_aa: CASSLTGGEKDGYTF

v_call: TRBV7-2
clone_size: many
j_call: TRBJ2-1
d_call: .
cdr3_nt: TGTGCCAGCAGCTTACGTTCGACCGCGAGCTCCTACAATGAGCAGTTCTTC
cdr3_aa: CASSLRSTASSYNEQFF

v_call: TRBV5-8
clone_size: .
j_call: TRBJ1-2
d_call: TRBD1
cdr3_nt: TGTGCCAGCAGCCGGACAGGGACTAACTATGGCTACACCTTC
cdr3_aa: CASSRTGTNYGYTF

v_call: TRBV6-2/TRBV6-3
clone_size: many
j_call: TRBJ1-6
d_call: .
cdr3_nt: TGTGCCAGCAGGCGCCGGGACGACTATAATTCACCCCTCCACTTT
cdr3_aa: CASRRRDDYNSPLHF

v_call: TRBV6-1
clone_size: once
j_call: TRBJ1-1
d_call: .
cdr3_nt: TGTGCCAGCAGGGAAGAGGGTAACTTGGCGAACACTGAAGCTTTCTTT
cdr3_aa: CASREEGNLANTEAFF